This record concerns one T cell receptor beta chain sequence. Its antigen is unknown. This sample is drawn from a study of cytomegalovirus exposure and HLA in healthy donors. Study results and caveats: Follow-up analysis later connected one missense variant in DCLRE1C with trimming of TCR beta V- and J-genes.

Use of 60 Vbeta and 13 Jbeta primers characterized the PCR. TCRdb's table, derived via immunoSEQ multiplex PCR, lists solely in-frame clones and lacks some. The sample has 150,000 to 200,000 clones; around 75% are singletons. The ends were cut back, 8 bases at V and 1 base at J, with 14 bases in the middle. Germline V gives CDR1 MDHEN, CDR2 SYDVKM. The CDR3 length is 15 residues. The V call is TRBV28, the J call TRBJ1-4; D possibly corresponds to TRBD1 (5 bases). This TCR came from a woman aged 40 to 49 in good health and CMV-seropositive. Sequenced sample: PBMCs. The CDR3 region has the DNA TGTGCCAGCGGGACCGTGGGGGGAACTAATGAAAAACTGTTTTTT. The encoded protein is CASGTVGGTNEKLFF.